A single sample gave rise to the 20 T cell receptor beta chains below, sequenced in a study of cytomegalovirus exposure and HLA in healthy donors (dated by TCRdb to the late 2010s). Preparation of the library involved the immunoSEQ multiplex PCR assay. For the multiplex PCR, a mixture combining 60 forward primers for TCR Vbeta segments and 13 reverse primers for TCR Jbeta segments was used. TCRdb took this table from immuneACCESS and kept in-frame rearrangements with V and J called. Such tables lack part of the clones; where checked against another copy, unresolved V genes explain under half of the gap, and the rest is unexplained. Present in this sample are about 120,000 clones, around 73% of which were seen just once. In total, the top ten clones hold less than 5.5% of the sample. The sample was PBMCs. These receptors all come from a woman aged 25 to 45 in good health and CMV-seropositive.

The rearrangement links TRBV9 to TRBJ2-1; possibly TRBD2 for D (6 bases). This CDR3 is 16 amino acids long. Germline CDR1 SGDLS, CDR2 YYNGEE. V was clipped by 0 bases and J by 0 bases, with 10 bases between them. CDR3 residues: CASSVEAGRSYNEQFF. For the CDR3, the DNA is TGTGCCAGCAGCGTAGAAGCGGGCCGCTCCTACAATGAGCAGTTCTTC.

Only a few counts were recorded for this clone. V and J are TRBV5-1 and TRBJ2-2, with D perhaps matching TRBD1 (6 bases). V lost 6 bases and J lost 4, with 16 bases in between. CDR3 length: 15 residues. Germline V gene lookup returns CDR1 SGHRS and CDR2 YFSETQ. CDR3: CASKEQGAGTGELFF. The CDR3, as DNA: TGCGCCAGCAAAGAACAGGGTGCAGGCACCGGGGAGCTGTTTTTT.

The rearrangement uses TRBV25-1 and TRBJ2-5, with D maybe TRBD1 (5 bases). This CDR3 region has 14 residues. CDR1 is MGHDK and CDR2 is SYGVNS in the germline V gene. V was pared by 2 bases and J by 4 bases, with 11 bases between. CDR3 loop: CASSEHRSTETQYF. For the CDR3, the DNA is TGTGCCAGCAGTGAACACAGGTCGACAGAGACCCAGTACTTC.

This chain links TRBV14 with TRBJ1-3, with 8 nucleotides matching TRBD1. CDR3 length: 13 amino acids. CDR1 is SGHDN, CDR2 FVKESK, per germline. J gave up 4 bases and V 5 bases, and 1 base lay outside the gene matches. The CDR3 bases are TGTGCCAGCAGCAGGGACAGGGGAAACACCATATATTTT. This codes for CASSRDRGNTIYF.

The chain carries TRBV6-4 and TRBJ1-1; maybe TRBD1 (5 bases). Germline V gene data show CDR1 as MRHNA and CDR2 as SNTAGT. Trimming left V 10 bases short and J 6 bases short, with 15 bases between. The CDR3 spans 12 residues. The CDR3 DNA reads as TGTGCCACCACGAACGGGGGGGCTGAAGCTTTCTTT. Its translation is CATTNGGAEAFF.

V usage is TRBV5-1 and J usage is TRBJ2-7; 7 bases map to TRBD1. V dropped 0 bases and J dropped 6; count of bases not matched to a gene: 15. The CDR3 length is 17 residues. CDR1 is SGHRS, CDR2 YFSETQ, per germline. The CDR3 DNA sequence: TGCGCCAGCAGCTTGGAGGGGGCAGACAGTAATCTCTCCGAGCAGTACTTC. Protein: CASSLEGADSNLSEQYF.

The V call is TRBV9, the J call TRBJ2-7, with 7 bases lining up with TRBD2. The germline gives CDR1 SGDLS, CDR2 YYNGEE. V lost 2 bases and J lost 2; bases outside the gene matches: 7. The CDR3 runs 15 residues. CDR3 protein: CASSVTSQNTYEQYF. The CDR3 DNA follows: TGTGCCAGCAGCGTGACTAGCCAGAATACCTACGAGCAGTACTTC.

This chain links TRBV27 with TRBJ1-1; TRBD1 might be the D (6 bases). V dropped 8 bases and J dropped 3 bases, with 22 bases sitting between them. The CDR3 covers 16 residues. CDR1 is MNHEY and CDR2 is SMNVEV in the germline V gene (reference sequence). Here the CDR3 DNA reads TGTGCCAGCGCTTCCCTAATGAGGGGGTATGACACTGAAGCTTTCTTT. It codes for CASASLMRGYDTEAFF.

The chain links TRBV5-8 to TRBJ1-3; unclear D gene. The V end lost 2 bases, the J end lost 0 bases, and 9 bases lay between the germline ends. The CDR3 contains 15 residues. CDR1 and CDR2 from the germline V gene are SGHTS and YDEGEE. CDR3 loop: CASSFSLSSGNTIYF. The CDR3 DNA sequence: TGTGCCAGCAGCTTCTCACTTAGCTCTGGAAACACCATATATTTT.

This chain links TRBV6-5 with TRBJ1-6, with D perhaps TRBD1 (5 bases). Germline CDR1 MNHEY, CDR2 SVGAGI. V was cut by 6 bases and J by 6 bases, with 12 bases left in between. The CDR3 contains 14 residues. The CDR3 is CASRAGSSNSPLHF. The CDR3 DNA reads as TGTGCCAGCAGGGCAGGGTCGAGTAATTCACCCCTCCACTTT.

This clone turned up a few times. The chain employs TRBV2 and TRBJ2-7; D possibly corresponds to TRBD1 (6 bases). The CDR3 runs to 13 residues. Between the trimmed V and J ends, which lost 5 bases and 2 bases, there was a span of 10 bases. Germline V gene data show CDR1 as SNHLY and CDR2 as FYNNEI. CDR3: CASSRDNPYEQYF. In nucleotides, the CDR3 is TGTGCCAGCAGTCGGGACAATCCCTACGAGCAGTACTTC.

The table lists this clone with a few counts. The V gene is TRBV7-9, the J gene TRBJ2-5; 10 nucleotides match TRBD1. Losses at the gene ends were 4 bases for V and 5 bases for J; bases not matched to a gene: 13. CDR1 is SEHNR, CDR2 FQNEAQ, per germline (reference sequence). The CDR3 is 17 residues long. The DNA for the CDR3 is TGTGCCAGCAGCTCATCCCCGACAGGGGGCGCGGGGGAGACCCAGTACTTC. This sequence encodes CASSSSPTGGAGETQYF.

This clone was seen a handful of times. The chain is built from TRBV19 and TRBJ1-1; 7 bases fit TRBD1. After removal of 11 bases from V and 3 bases from J, the junction contained 9 bases not matched to a gene. The germline gives CDR1 LNHDA, CDR2 SQIVND (reference sequence). The CDR3 is made up of 13 amino acids. This CDR3 reads CASTPRGDTEAFF. The CDR3 region has the DNA TGTGCCTCTACCCCCAGGGGGGACACTGAAGCTTTCTTT.

The genes are TRBV5-4 and TRBJ1-1; D is possibly TRBD1 (6 bases). CDR1 SGHNT and CDR2 YYREEE come from the germline V gene (reference sequence). This CDR3 comprises 16 residues. V gave up 4 bases and J gave up 5 bases, with 21 bases separating them. The CDR3 bases are TGTGCCAGCAGCCCCACGGGAGGGGGGGCGATAACTGAAGCTTTCTTT. Protein sequence: CASSPTGGGAITEAFF. Full variable domain (missing parts from reference TRBV5-4 and TRBJ1-1): ETGVTQSPTHLIKTRGQQVTLRCSSQSGHNTVSWYQQALGQGPQFIFQYYREEENGRGNFPPRFSGLQFPNYSSELNVNALELDDSALYLCASSPTGGGAITEAFFGQGTRLTVV.

The rearrangement links TRBV19 to TRBJ1-2, with a possible D match to TRBD1 (5 bases). V was trimmed by 5 bases and J by 0 bases, leaving 10 bases between them. This CDR3 has 14 amino acids. The V gene's germline CDR1 is LNHDA and CDR2 SQIVND (reference sequence). The CDR3 spells CASSPGGTNYGYTF. The CDR3 region has the DNA TGTGCCAGTAGTCCCGGGGGAACTAACTATGGCTACACCTTC. Filled out from reference TRBV19 and TRBJ1-2, the complete variable domain reads DGGITQSPKYLFRKEGQNVTLSCEQNLNHDAMYWYRQDPGQGLRLIYYSQIVNDFQKGDIAEGYSVSREKKESFPLTVTSAQKNPTAFYLCASSPGGTNYGYTFGSGTRLTVV.

This clone was seen a few times. The chain recombines TRBV4-1 with TRBJ1-3; tentatively, D is TRBD1 (5 bases). Trimming took off 1 base at V and 4 bases at J, with 11 bases between the two ends. Germline V lookup: CDR1 MGHRA, CDR2 YSYEKL. This CDR3 contains 15 residues. The CDR3 loop is CASSQGQLGGNTIYF. The DNA of the CDR3 is TGCGCCAGCAGCCAAGGACAGTTGGGCGGAAACACCATATATTTT.

This chain links TRBV10-3 with TRBJ1-5; 8 bases match TRBD1. The V gene's germline CDR1 is ENHRY and CDR2 SYGVKD. V dropped 3 bases and J dropped 6; count of bases not matched to a gene: 7. This CDR3 has 15 residues. The CDR3 region is CAISEISGGGQPQHF. The DNA for the CDR3 is TGTGCCATCAGTGAAATTTCAGGGGGCGGTCAGCCCCAGCATTTT.

The chain combines TRBV21-1 with TRBJ2-7; the D call TRBD1 from the table was never checked on the DNA. TRBV21-1 is shown as a pseudogene. The CDR3 has 16 amino acids. The CDR3 DNA reads TGTGCCAGCAGCATGGATCGCCGGGACAGGGCCCACGAGCAGTACTTC. Amino acid sequence: CASSMDRRDRAHEQYF.

This chain joins TRBV9 and TRBJ2-7, with D possibly being TRBD1 (5 bases). This CDR3 is 12 amino acids long. Deletions cut 4 bases from V and 7 bases from J, with 12 bases between. Germline-derived CDR1 and CDR2 are SGDLS and YYNGEE. This CDR3 reads CASSTQGLEQYF. The CDR3 DNA reads TGTGCCAGCAGCACTCAGGGTTTGGAGCAGTACTTC.

The table lists this clone with a few counts. The V gene is TRBV13, the J gene TRBJ1-2, with 7 bases matching TRBD1. The CDR3 covers 13 residues. Germline CDR1 and CDR2: PRHDT and FYEKMQ (reference sequence). Germline trimming cut 9 bases from V and 3 bases from J; bases unmatched to any gene: 7. The CDR3 spells CASGRGRYYGYTF. In DNA, the CDR3 is TGTGCCAGTGGCAGGGGGAGATACTATGGCTACACCTTC.